The next 24 T cell receptor beta chains were all read from a single sample in a study of T cell changes during pregnancy in multiple sclerosis. Assay used: immunoSEQ multiplex PCR; TCRdb lists only in-frame clones, some missing. The sample has tens of thousands of clones, roughly 90% seen once. The sequencing used CD4+ T cells from peripheral blood mononuclear cells, collected in the second trimester of pregnancy. These receptors all stem from a female donor with multiple sclerosis, enrolled in a pregnancy study.

The V and J genes are TRBV6-5 and TRBJ2-2; possibly TRBD1 for D (5 bases). Germline V gene data show CDR1 as MNHEY and CDR2 as SVGAGI. The CDR3 covers 15 residues. V gave up 3 bases and J gave up 0 bases, with 8 bases separating them. The CDR3 nucleotides are TGTGCCAGCAGTTATACAGGCGCGAACACCGGGGAGCTGTTTTTT. Amino acids: CASSYTGANTGELFF.

J is TRBJ1-6 and V is TRBV5-1, with 8 bases lining up with TRBD1. The CDR3 sequence is 15 residues long. V was clipped by 4 bases and J by 5 bases; unmatched bases: 5. Germline V gene data show CDR1 as SGHRS and CDR2 as YFSETQ. For the CDR3, the DNA is TGCGCCAGCAGCCTGGGACAGGTGAATAATTCACCCCTCCACTTT. It codes for CASSLGQVNNSPLHF.

J is TRBJ1-2 and V is TRBV30, with a tentative D call TRBD1 (6 bases). CDR3 size: 12 residues. The V and J ends lost 0 bases and 8 bases respectively, with 10 bases between them. Germline V gene sequence: CDR1 GTSNPN, CDR2 SVGIG (reference sequence). In DNA, the CDR3 is TGTGCCTGGAGTGTCAGGGGATCGGGCTACACCTTC. Translation: CAWSVRGSGYTF.

The V gene is TRBV7-2, the J gene TRBJ2-3; 14 nucleotides align to TRBD2. The CDR3 extends over 16 amino acids. The junction had 2 bases not matched to a gene; V was cut back by 2 bases and J by 4 bases. Germline V gene sequence: CDR1 SGHTA, CDR2 FQGNSA. This CDR3 is CASSLQGLAGADTQYF. The CDR3 DNA reads TGTGCCAGCAGCTTACAGGGACTAGCGGGGGCAGATACGCAGTATTTT.

J is TRBJ1-5 and V is TRBV28; 7 bases agree with TRBD1. Trimming took 5 bases from V and 5 from J; bases not matched to a gene: 15. Germline V gene data show CDR1 as MDHEN and CDR2 as SYDVKM. CDR3 length: 17 residues. This chain's CDR3 is CASSPRGFDRVHQPQHF. The CDR3, as DNA: TGTGCCAGCAGTCCCCGGGGCTTCGACAGGGTCCATCAGCCCCAGCATTTT.

The chain carries TRBV28 and TRBJ2-3, with 7 bases fitting TRBD2. Germline trimming cut 5 bases from V and 0 bases from J; bases unmatched to any gene: 5. The CDR3 is 15 amino acids. CDR1 is MDHEN, CDR2 SYDVKM, per germline. CDR3 DNA sequence: TGTGCCAGCAGTGGTGGGGGGGAGAGCACAGATACGCAGTATTTT. Amino acid sequence: CASSGGGESTDTQYF.

The CDR3, as DNA: TGTGCCATCAGTGAGTCGAGGGGGGGACTGTTTTTT. Translated: CAISESRGGLFF. The chain employs TRBV10-3 and TRBJ1-4; perhaps TRBD1 as D (6 bases). V lost 0 bases, J lost 13 bases, and 9 bases lay in between. Looked up from germline, CDR1 is ENHRY and CDR2 is SYGVKD. The CDR3 contains 12 residues.

A word on this clone: Other DNA sequences from this sample encode an identical CDR3 as well. The rearrangement joins TRBV5-1 to TRBJ2-4, with 9 bases fitting TRBD1. The J segment lost 10 bases and the V segment lost 0 bases, leaving 2 bases of the junction unmatched. Germline V lookup: CDR1 SGHRS, CDR2 YFSETQ. The CDR3 is 13 amino acids. CDR3 residues: CASSLGQGGIQYF. In DNA form, the CDR3 reads TGCGCCAGCAGCTTGGGACAGGGGGGTATTCAGTACTTC.

The J gene is TRBJ2-1, the V gene TRBV5-1, with TRBD2 as a possible D gene (6 bases). Germline V lookup: CDR1 SGHRS, CDR2 YFSETQ. Trimming took 0 bases from V and 4 from J, leaving 14 bases between them. This CDR3 is built from 16 residues. As DNA, the CDR3 is TGCGCCAGCAGCTTGGATGGCGGGATAGGATACAATGAGCAGTTCTTC. The encoded protein is CASSLDGGIGYNEQFF.

V gene TRBV30 combines with J gene TRBJ2-7; weak D call: TRBD1 (6 bases). Trimming left V 2 bases short and J 7 bases short, with 21 bases between. This CDR3 is 15 amino acids long. Germline V gene lookup returns CDR1 GTSNPN and CDR2 SVGIG (reference sequence). This chain's CDR3 is CAWSLQGLALGEQYF. CDR3 coding DNA: TGTGCCTGGAGTTTACAGGGCCTTGCTCTAGGAGAGCAGTACTTC.

The gene calls are TRBV25-1 and TRBJ2-4; maybe TRBD1 (6 bases). This CDR3 is built from 16 residues. The V gene's germline CDR1 is MGHDK and CDR2 SYGVNS. The V gene lost 1 base and the J gene lost 3 bases, with 13 bases spanning the gap. CDR3 nucleotide sequence: TGTGCCAGCAGTGAATGGACAGATCGGGACAAAAACATTCAGTACTTC. This sequence encodes CASSEWTDRDKNIQYF.

This chain joins TRBV30 and TRBJ2-1, with a weak D call TRBD1 (5 bases). This CDR3 is built from 14 residues. V shed 0 bases and J shed 12 bases, with 18 bases lying between them. Germline V gene sequence: CDR1 GTSNPN, CDR2 SVGIG (reference sequence). The DNA of the CDR3 is TGTGCCTGGAGTGTGGGGCCCTCGGGCGGTGGGCAGTTCTTC. It is translated as CAWSVGPSGGGQFF.

The chain carries TRBV5-1 and TRBJ2-3; D remains ambiguous. Trimming took 1 base from V and 2 from J, leaving 8 bases between them. This CDR3 is 14 amino acids long. The germline gives CDR1 SGHRS, CDR2 YFSETQ. The CDR3 coding sequence is TGCGCCAGCAGCTTGCGTTTCTCCACAGATACGCAGTATTTT. As protein: CASSLRFSTDTQYF.

This sequence joins TRBV6-1 and TRBJ2-7; D gene unclear. Germline CDR1 is MNHNS and CDR2 is SASEGT. V was shortened by 6 bases and J by 2 bases, with 14 bases between the two germline ends. The CDR3 contains 14 residues. CDR3 sequence reads: CASRLPIHPYEQYF. The CDR3 DNA follows: TGTGCCAGCAGACTACCTATTCACCCCTACGAGCAGTACTTC.

V usage is TRBV2 and J usage is TRBJ1-1; D unclear. Germline V gene sequence: CDR1 SNHLY, CDR2 FYNNEI. The CDR3 runs to 14 residues. The V end was cut by 6 bases, the J end by 5 bases, with 16 bases between. The CDR3 DNA sequence: TGTGCCAGCAGGGATTATGAAGGGAGGACTGAAGCTTTCTTT. Protein product: CASRDYEGRTEAFF.

The chain is built from TRBV4-3 and TRBJ1-4, with D tentatively TRBD1 (6 bases). CDR3 size: 14 residues. V lost 0 bases and J lost 7, with 9 bases in between. Germline CDR1 and CDR2: LGHNA and YSLEER. The CDR3 is CASSQEPGAEKLFF. For the CDR3, the DNA is TGCGCCAGCAGCCAAGAACCAGGGGCTGAAAAACTGTTTTTT.

This chain links TRBV9 with TRBJ2-1, with 13 bases fitting TRBD2. The ends lost 4 bases at V and 4 bases at J; junction bases unmatched: 8. CDR3 length: 17 residues. Per the germline V gene, CDR1 is SGDLS and CDR2 is YYNGEE. The CDR3 bases are TGTGCCAGCAGCACCAGACTAGCGGGGGGCGGTTACAATGAGCAGTTCTTC. It encodes CASSTRLAGGGYNEQFF.

This chain links TRBV7-2 with TRBJ1-5, with unresolved D. CDR1 is SGHTA, CDR2 FQGNSA, per germline. The CDR3 is 13 amino acids. V was cut by 1 base and J by 5 bases, with 6 bases left in between. CDR3 in DNA: TGTGCCAGCAGCTTAGATCCGGATCAGCCCCAGCATTTT. It translates to CASSLDPDQPQHF. The whole variable domain, remainder taken from reference TRBV7-2 and TRBJ1-5, is GAGVSQSPSNKVTEKGKDVELRCDPISGHTALYWYRQSLGQGLEFLIYFQGNSAPDKSGLPSDRFSAERTGGSVSTLTIQRTQQEDSAVYLCASSLDPDQPQHFGDGTRLSIL.

V gene TRBV18 combines with J gene TRBJ1-2; 9 bases are shared with TRBD1. Trimming took 1 base from V and 8 from J; bases not matched to a gene: 2. There are 13 residues in the CDR3. In germline, CDR1 is KGHSH, CDR2 LQKENI. CDR3 protein: CASSPRDRDGYTF. CDR3 nucleotide sequence: TGTGCCAGCTCACCACGGGACAGGGACGGCTACACCTTC. The full variable domain, with the rest looked up from reference TRBV18 and TRBJ1-2, is NAGVMQNPRHLVRRRGQEARLRCSPMKGHSHVYWYRQLPEEGLKFMVYLQKENIIDESGMPKERFSAEFPKEGPSILRIQQVVRGDSAAYFCASSPRDRDGYTFGSGTRLTVV.

The V gene is TRBV7-7, the J gene TRBJ2-3; the match to TRBD1 covers 7 bases. This CDR3 has 16 residues. Germline values: CDR1 SSHAT, CDR2 FNYEAQ (reference sequence). V was clipped by 4 bases and J by 2 bases; unmatched bases: 9. The CDR3 bases are TGTGCCAGCAGCTCAGGACAGGACCCCAACACAGATACGCAGTATTTT. This codes for CASSSGQDPNTDTQYF. Full variable domain (rest looked up from reference TRBV7-7 and TRBJ2-3): GAGVSQSPRYKVTKRGQDVTLRCDPISSHATLYWYQQALGQGPEFLTYFNYEAQPDKSGLPSDRFSAERPEGSISTLTIQRTEQRDSAMYRCASSSGQDPNTDTQYFGPGTRLTVL.

This clone rates as medium-sized (0.01 to 0.1%). A read error may account for a junction end that differs from germline. The genes are TRBV11-3 and TRBJ2-1, with 7 positions matching TRBD1. The CDR3 covers 18 residues. Germline lookup yields CDR1 SGHNT and CDR2 YENEEA. CDR3: CASSLDQGGSSKNNEQFF. CDR3 nucleotides: TGTGCCAGCAGCCTAGATCAAGGGGGCAGCAGCAAAAACAATGAGCAGTTCTTC.

The CDR3 bases are TGTGCCAGCAGCAAATTCACAGGGTCATACACCTTC. Translation: CASSKFTGSYTF. The chain joins TRBV21-1 to TRBJ1-2; TRBD1, as called in the table, went unchecked against the DNA. TRBV21-1 is a known pseudogene. The length of the CDR3 is 12 residues.

V and J are TRBV9 and TRBJ1-6; D is perhaps TRBD1 (5 bases). This CDR3 region has 16 residues. V was shortened by 0 bases and J by 17 bases, with 24 bases between the two germline ends. Germline loops: CDR1 SGDLS, CDR2 YYNGEE. CDR3 nucleotides: TGTGCCAGCAGCGTAGGAGGTTATCACAGGTCCAGGGCTTTCCACTTT. This encodes CASSVGGYHRSRAFHF.

This clone was seen only once. V gene TRBV7-2 combines with J gene TRBJ1-2; tentative D call: TRBD1 (6 bases). The CDR3 length is 14 residues. In germline, CDR1 is SGHTA, CDR2 FQGNSA. With 6 bases removed from V and 8 bases from J, the gap between germline ends came to 19 bases. CDR3 bases: TGTGCCAGCAGTTCACACAGGGCTGTCGGAGGCTACACCTTC. Protein sequence: CASSSHRAVGGYTF.